The 19 T cell receptor beta chains below come from one sample, sequenced in a study of T cell responses to AZD1222 COVID-19 vaccine. Some clones are missing from TCRdb's copy, which holds only in-frame ones; the method was immunoSEQ multiplex PCR. The profile shows about 170,000 clones, about 87% of them singletons. The sequencing here drew on peripheral blood, taken 28 days after the second dose of the MenACWY control vaccine. Receptors were obtained from an adult who received the MenACWY meningococcal vaccine as a control.

This chain links TRBV7-9 with TRBJ1-6; 7 bases line up with TRBD1. The CDR3 has 17 amino acids. Looked up from germline, CDR1 is SEHNR and CDR2 is FQNEAQ (reference sequence). V dropped 0 bases and J dropped 7; count of bases not matched to a gene: 9. CDR3 DNA sequence: TGTGCCAGCAGCTTAGCGACAGGGAGTCTCGGAAATTCACCCCTCCACTTT. Translation gives CASSLATGSLGNSPLHF.

The V and J genes are TRBV7-9 and TRBJ2-1; unclear D gene. The CDR3 loop spans 13 amino acids. The V gene lost 2 bases and the J gene lost 9 bases, with 11 bases spanning the gap. Per germline, CDR1 SEHNR and CDR2 FQNEAQ (reference sequence). The CDR3 reads CASSLSSFLEQFF. The CDR3, as DNA: TGTGCCAGCAGCTTAAGTTCTTTCCTTGAGCAGTTCTTC. Full variable domain (outside the CDR3, taken from reference TRBV7-9 and TRBJ2-1): DTGVSQNPRHKITKRGQNVTFRCDPISEHNRLYWYRQTLGQGPEFLTYFQNEAQLEKSRLLSDRFSAERPKGSFSTLEIQRTEQGDSAMYLCASSLSSFLEQFFGPGTRLTVL.

V gene TRBV6-4 combines with J gene TRBJ2-2; perhaps TRBD1 as D (5 bases). This CDR3 has 13 residues. Germline V CDR1 and CDR2: MRHNA, SNTAGT. Trimming took 6 bases from V and 6 from J, leaving 11 bases between them. The CDR3 sequence: CASSAGFSGELFF. The CDR3 bases are TGTGCCAGCAGCGCAGGGTTTTCCGGGGAGCTGTTTTTT.

This chain uses TRBV6-2 or TRBV6-3 with TRBJ1-5, with D possibly being TRBD1 (6 bases). Germline V lookup: CDR1 MNHEY, CDR2 SVGEGT. CDR3 length: 17 residues. V gave up 0 bases and J gave up 1 base, with 13 bases separating them. The CDR3 sequence: CASSYSYWDKSNQPQHF. CDR3 sequence (DNA): TGTGCCAGCAGTTACTCGTATTGGGACAAAAGCAATCAGCCCCAGCATTTT.

This chain uses TRBV21-1 with TRBJ2-7. TRBV21-1 is an annotated pseudogene. The CDR3 has 16 amino acids. The CDR3 sequence: CASSKADLHRPYEQYF. The CDR3 bases are TGTGCCAGCAGCAAAGCTGACCTCCATCGGCCCTACGAGCAGTACTTC.

As DNA, the CDR3 is TGTGCCAGCAGCTCGACAGGGCCGGGCTATGGCTACACCTTC. Protein product: CASSSTGPGYGYTF. The chain combines TRBV9 with TRBJ1-2; 7 bases fit TRBD1. CDR1 is SGDLS and CDR2 is YYNGEE in the germline V gene. This CDR3 has 14 residues. J was trimmed by 4 bases and V by 4 bases; bases with no gene match: 7.

The chain combines TRBV6-5 with TRBJ1-6, with D hard to call. Germline CDR1 reads MNHEY; CDR2 reads SVGAGI. This CDR3 contains 15 residues. The V end was cut by 0 bases, the J end by 5 bases, with 8 bases between. DNA for the CDR3: TGTGCCAGCAGTTACTCGACCGGAAATAATTCACCCCTCCACTTT. This gives the protein CASSYSTGNNSPLHF.

The chain employs TRBV6-6 and TRBJ1-2; 7 bases map to TRBD1. Unmatched junction bases numbered 8, after V lost 4 bases and J lost 6 bases. Germline V CDR1 and CDR2: MNHNY, SVGAGI (reference sequence). This CDR3 is 14 amino acids long. CDR3 nucleotide sequence: TGTGCCAGCAGTTTTCAACAGGGGAGGAATGGCTACACCTTC. Protein sequence: CASSFQQGRNGYTF.

The rearrangement joins TRBV19 to TRBJ2-2, with TRBD1 matching over 8 bases. Germline V gives CDR1 LNHDA, CDR2 SQIVND (reference sequence). The CDR3 totals 15 residues. V lost 7 bases and J lost 7; bases outside the gene matches: 11. CDR3 region: CASKPGTGPLGELFF. Here the CDR3 DNA reads TGTGCCAGTAAACCCGGGACAGGCCCCCTCGGGGAGCTGTTTTTT. Full variable domain (remainder filled in from reference TRBV19 and TRBJ2-2): DGGITQSPKYLFRKEGQNVTLSCEQNLNHDAMYWYRQDPGQGLRLIYYSQIVNDFQKGDIAEGYSVSREKKESFPLTVTSAQKNPTAFYLCASKPGTGPLGELFFGEGSRLTVL.

This clone was detected only once. The junction departs from germline at one end; a sequencing error may be responsible. This chain uses TRBV19 with TRBJ2-2; 10 positions match TRBD1. This CDR3 has 17 residues. Germline CDR1 and CDR2: LNHDA and SQIVND (reference sequence). Here the CDR3 DNA reads TGTGCCAGTAGTGTAGAGGGACAGGGGATAAACACCGGGGAGCTGTTTTTT. Protein product: CASSVEGQGINTGELFF.

The gene calls are TRBV3-1 (or the pseudogene TRBV3-2) and TRBJ1-2; 10 bases are a match to TRBD1. J was trimmed by 6 bases and V by 4 bases; bases with no gene match: 5. The CDR3 is 14 residues long. From germline, CDR1 is LGHDT and CDR2 YNNKEL (reference sequence). CDR3 loop: CASSRGQGRDGYTF. In nucleotides, the CDR3 is TGTGCCAGCAGCCGGGGACAGGGGAGGGATGGCTACACCTTC.

The chain employs TRBV24-1 and TRBJ2-7; TRBD2 agrees at 10 bases. Germline loops: CDR1 KGHDR, CDR2 SFDVKD. This CDR3 has 16 amino acids. The junction had 6 bases not matched to a gene; V was cut back by 0 bases and J by 5 bases. CDR3 amino acids: CATSDLFASGRNEQYF. The CDR3 DNA follows: TGTGCCACCAGTGATTTGTTTGCTAGCGGGAGAAACGAGCAGTACTTC.

V is TRBV25-1 and J is TRBJ1-6; D gene unclear. The CDR3 extends over 12 amino acids. Germline V gene sequence: CDR1 MGHDK, CDR2 SYGVNS. V was cut by 1 base and J by 10 bases, with 5 bases left in between. The CDR3 nucleotides read TGTGCCAGCAGTGAATCAGTGTCACCCCTCCACTTT. It codes for CASSESVSPLHF.

This clone was seen only a few times. This chain joins TRBV7-9 and TRBJ1-1, with D possibly being TRBD1 (6 bases). Trimming removed 6 bases at V and 0 bases at J, with 8 bases between. The CDR3 sequence is 13 residues long. CDR1 and CDR2 from the germline V gene are SEHNR and FQNEAQ (reference sequence). The CDR3 sequence is CASRGTLNTEAFF. For the CDR3, the DNA is TGTGCCAGCAGGGGGACACTGAACACTGAAGCTTTCTTT.

The chain employs TRBV19 and TRBJ1-4; D gene ambiguous. The CDR3 is 15 amino acids. The V gene's germline CDR1 is LNHDA and CDR2 SQIVND (reference sequence). Trimming shortened V by 8 bases and J by 0 bases, and 13 bases separated the two germline ends. The CDR3 DNA reads TGTGCCAGTGAAGGACGGACTTCAACTAATGAAAAACTGTTTTTT. It is translated as CASEGRTSTNEKLFF.

This chain joins TRBV2 and TRBJ2-7, with D possibly matching TRBD1 (5 bases). Germline V gene lookup returns CDR1 SNHLY and CDR2 FYNNEI. V lost 6 bases and J 4 bases, leaving 10 bases between the germline ends. This CDR3 contains 12 residues. CDR3: CASSAQGYEQYF. The DNA for the CDR3 is TGTGCCAGCAGCGCCCAGGGTTACGAGCAGTACTTC.

Only one count was recorded for this clone. The chain couples TRBV7-8 to TRBJ2-5; perhaps D is TRBD1 or TRBD2 (5 bases each). Germline V gene sequence: CDR1 SGHVS, CDR2 FQNEAQ. The CDR3 is 15 amino acids. Deletions cut 4 bases from V and 0 bases from J, with 12 bases between. CDR3 sequence reads: CASSWGKTDQETQYF. In DNA, the CDR3 is TGTGCCAGCAGCTGGGGGAAGACAGACCAAGAGACCCAGTACTTC.

As regards this clone: The sample has other DNA sequences that encode this CDR3 too. In DNA form, the CDR3 reads TGCGCCAGCAGCCCCGGGACTAGTTCGTACGAGCAGTACTTC. Translated, it gives CASSPGTSSYEQYF. The chain joins TRBV4-3 to TRBJ2-7, with TRBD2 identical over 8 bases. This CDR3 has 14 residues. The V and J ends lost 4 bases and 4 bases, in that order; junction bases with no gene match: 6. Germline CDR1 LGHNA, CDR2 YSLEER.

CDR3 in DNA: TGTGCCAGCAGCTTGGTGGGACAGGGAGGTGGCTACACCTTC. Translation gives CASSLVGQGGGYTF. This rearrangement joins TRBV5-6 to TRBJ1-2; TRBD1 agrees at 9 bases. This CDR3 region has 14 residues. Germline assignment: CDR1 SGHDT and CDR2 YYEEEE. V lost 0 bases and J lost 7; bases outside the gene matches: 4.